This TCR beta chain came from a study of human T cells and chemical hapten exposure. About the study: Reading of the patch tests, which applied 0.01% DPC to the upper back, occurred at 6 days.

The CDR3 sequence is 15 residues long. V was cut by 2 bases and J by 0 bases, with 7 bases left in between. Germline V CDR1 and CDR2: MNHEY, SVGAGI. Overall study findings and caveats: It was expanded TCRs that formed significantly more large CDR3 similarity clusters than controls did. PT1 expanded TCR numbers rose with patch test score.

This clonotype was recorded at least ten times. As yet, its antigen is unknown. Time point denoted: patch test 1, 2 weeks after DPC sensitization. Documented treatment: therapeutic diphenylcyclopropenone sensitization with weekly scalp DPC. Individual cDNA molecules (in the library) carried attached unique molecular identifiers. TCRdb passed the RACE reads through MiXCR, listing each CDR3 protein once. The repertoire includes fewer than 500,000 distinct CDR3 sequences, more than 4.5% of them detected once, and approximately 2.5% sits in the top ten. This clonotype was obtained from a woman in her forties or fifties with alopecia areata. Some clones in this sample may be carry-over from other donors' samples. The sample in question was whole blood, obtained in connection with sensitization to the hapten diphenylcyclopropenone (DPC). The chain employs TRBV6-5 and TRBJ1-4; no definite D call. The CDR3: CASSYSRTTNEKLFF. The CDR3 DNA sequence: TGTGCCAGCAGTTACAGCCGAACAACTAATGAAAAACTGTTTTTT.